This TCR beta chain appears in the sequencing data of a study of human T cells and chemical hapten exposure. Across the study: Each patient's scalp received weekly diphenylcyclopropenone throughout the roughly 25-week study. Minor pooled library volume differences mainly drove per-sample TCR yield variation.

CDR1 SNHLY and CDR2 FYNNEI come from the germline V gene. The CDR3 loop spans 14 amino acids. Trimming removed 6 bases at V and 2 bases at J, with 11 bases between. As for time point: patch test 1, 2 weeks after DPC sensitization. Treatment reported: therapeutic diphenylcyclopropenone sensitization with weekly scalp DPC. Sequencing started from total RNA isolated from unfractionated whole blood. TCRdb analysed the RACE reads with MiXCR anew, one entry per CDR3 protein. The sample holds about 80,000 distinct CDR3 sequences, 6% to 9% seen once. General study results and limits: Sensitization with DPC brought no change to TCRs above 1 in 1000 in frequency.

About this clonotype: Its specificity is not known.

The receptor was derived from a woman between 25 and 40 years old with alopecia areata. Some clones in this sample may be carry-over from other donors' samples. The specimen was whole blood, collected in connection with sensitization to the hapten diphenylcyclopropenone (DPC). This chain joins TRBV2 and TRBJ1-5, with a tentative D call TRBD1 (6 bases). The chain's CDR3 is CASSGDRCNQPQHF. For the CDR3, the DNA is TGTGCCAGCAGCGGCGACAGGTGCAATCAGCCCCAGCATTTT. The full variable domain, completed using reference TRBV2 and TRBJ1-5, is EPEVTQTPSHQVTQMGQEVILRCVPISNHLYFYWYRQILGQKVEFLVSFYNNEISEKSEIFDDQFSVERPDGSNFTLKIRSTKLEDSAMYFCASSGDRCNQPQHFGDGTRLSIL.